One sample yielded the 2 T cell receptor beta chains listed below, sequenced in a study of OX40 agonist ivuxolimab in advanced cancers. Profiled with immunoSEQ multiplex PCR; TCRdb holds only in-frame clones, not every one. The data show around 26,000 clones, approximately 79% seen once. Sequenced material: CD4+ or CD8+ T cells sorted from blood, taken in a trial of the OX40 agonist ivuxolimab. The receptors shown here come from an adult with an advanced solid tumor such as melanoma, head and neck, liver or kidney cancer.

The chain has TRBV7-9 and TRBJ2-1; D not resolved. This CDR3 is built from 15 residues. Germline CDR1 and CDR2: SEHNR and FQNEAQ (reference sequence). Trimming took off 2 bases at V and 8 bases at J, with 16 bases between the two ends. This CDR3 reads CASSLSPLGADEQFF. The DNA for the CDR3 is TGTGCCAGCAGCTTATCGCCACTGGGTGCGGATGAGCAGTTCTTC.

This clone appeared a few times. The rearrangement joins TRBV28 to TRBJ2-3; 7 bases match TRBD1. V was clipped by 6 bases and J by 4 bases; unmatched bases: 4. The CDR3 consists of 13 residues. Looked up from germline, CDR1 is MDHEN and CDR2 is SYDVKM. CDR3 sequence: CASRGGLADTQYF. For the CDR3, the DNA is TGTGCCAGCAGAGGGGGCTTGGCAGATACGCAGTATTTT.